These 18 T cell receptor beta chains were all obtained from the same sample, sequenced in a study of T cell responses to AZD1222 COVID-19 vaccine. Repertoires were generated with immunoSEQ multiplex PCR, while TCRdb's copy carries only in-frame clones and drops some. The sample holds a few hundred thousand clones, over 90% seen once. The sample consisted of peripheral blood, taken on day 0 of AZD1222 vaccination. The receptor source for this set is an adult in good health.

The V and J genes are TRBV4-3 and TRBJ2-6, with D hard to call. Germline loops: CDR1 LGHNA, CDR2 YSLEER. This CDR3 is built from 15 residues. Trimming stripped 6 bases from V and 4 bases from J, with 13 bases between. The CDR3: CASSPEKRGANVLTF. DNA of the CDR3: TGCGCCAGCAGTCCTGAAAAACGAGGGGCCAACGTCCTGACTTTC.

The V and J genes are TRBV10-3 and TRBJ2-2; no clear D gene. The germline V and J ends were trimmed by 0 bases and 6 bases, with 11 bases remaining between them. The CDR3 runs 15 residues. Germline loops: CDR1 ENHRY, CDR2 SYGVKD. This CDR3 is CAISESIQGSGELFF. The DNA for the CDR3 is TGTGCCATCAGTGAGTCAATCCAAGGGTCCGGGGAGCTGTTTTTT.

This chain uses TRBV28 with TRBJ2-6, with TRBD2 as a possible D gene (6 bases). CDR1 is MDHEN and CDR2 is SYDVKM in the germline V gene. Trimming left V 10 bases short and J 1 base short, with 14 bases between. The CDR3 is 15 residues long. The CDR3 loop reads CATKMGRSGANVLTF. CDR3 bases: TGTGCCACCAAGATGGGGAGGTCTGGGGCCAACGTCCTGACTTTC.

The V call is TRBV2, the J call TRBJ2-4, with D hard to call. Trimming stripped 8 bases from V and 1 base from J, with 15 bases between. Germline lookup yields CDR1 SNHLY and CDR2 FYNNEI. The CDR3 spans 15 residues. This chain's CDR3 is CASSDTPRAKNIQYF. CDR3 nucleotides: TGTGCCAGCTCTGACACGCCGAGGGCCAAAAACATTCAGTACTTC.

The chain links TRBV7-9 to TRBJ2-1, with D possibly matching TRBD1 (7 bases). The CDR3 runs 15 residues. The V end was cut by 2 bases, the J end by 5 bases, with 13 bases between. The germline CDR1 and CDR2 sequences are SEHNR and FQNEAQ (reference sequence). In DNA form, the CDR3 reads TGTGCCAGCAGCTTACGGGCCAGGGGGGACAATGAGCAGTTCTTC. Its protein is CASSLRARGDNEQFF.

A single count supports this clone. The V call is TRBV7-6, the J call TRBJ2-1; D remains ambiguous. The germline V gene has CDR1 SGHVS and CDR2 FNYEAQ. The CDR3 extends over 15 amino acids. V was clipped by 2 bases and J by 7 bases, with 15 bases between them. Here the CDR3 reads CASSLLQPPQNEQFF. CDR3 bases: TGTGCCAGCAGCTTACTCCAACCTCCCCAGAATGAGCAGTTCTTC. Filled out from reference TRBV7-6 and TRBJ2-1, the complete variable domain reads GAGVSQSPRYKVTKRGQDVALRCDPISGHVSLYWYRQALGQGPEFLTYFNYEAQQDKSGLPNDRFSAERPEGSISTLTIQRTEQRDSAMYRCASSLLQPPQNEQFFGPGTRLTVL.

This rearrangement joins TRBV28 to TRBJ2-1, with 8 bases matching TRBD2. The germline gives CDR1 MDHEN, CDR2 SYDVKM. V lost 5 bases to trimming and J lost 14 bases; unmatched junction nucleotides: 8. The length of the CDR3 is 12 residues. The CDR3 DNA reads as TGTGCCAGCAGTCGCCGGGTCGGGGGGGAGTTCTTC. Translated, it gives CASSRRVGGEFF.

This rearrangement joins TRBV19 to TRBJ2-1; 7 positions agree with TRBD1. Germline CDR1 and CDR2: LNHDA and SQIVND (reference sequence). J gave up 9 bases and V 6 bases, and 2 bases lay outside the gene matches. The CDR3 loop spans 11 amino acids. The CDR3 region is CASRTGSEQFF. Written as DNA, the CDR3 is TGTGCCAGTAGGACAGGGAGTGAGCAGTTCTTC. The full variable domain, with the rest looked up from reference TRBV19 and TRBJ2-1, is DGGITQSPKYLFRKEGQNVTLSCEQNLNHDAMYWYRQDPGQGLRLIYYSQIVNDFQKGDIAEGYSVSREKKESFPLTVTSAQKNPTAFYLCASRTGSEQFFGPGTRLTVL.

CDR3 protein: CASSRTSYEQYF. In nucleotides, the CDR3 is TGTGCCAGCAGTCGTACATCCTACGAGCAGTACTTC. The V call is TRBV6-2 or TRBV6-3, the J call TRBJ2-7; D remains ambiguous. CDR3 length: 12 amino acids. Trimming took 5 bases from V and 1 from J, leaving 6 bases between them. Looked up from germline, CDR1 is MNHEY and CDR2 is SVGEGT.

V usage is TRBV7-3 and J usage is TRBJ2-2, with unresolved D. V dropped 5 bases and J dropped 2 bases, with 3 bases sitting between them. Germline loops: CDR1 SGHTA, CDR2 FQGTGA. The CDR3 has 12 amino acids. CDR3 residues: CASSPNTGELFF. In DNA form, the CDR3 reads TGTGCCAGCAGCCCTAACACCGGGGAGCTGTTTTTT.

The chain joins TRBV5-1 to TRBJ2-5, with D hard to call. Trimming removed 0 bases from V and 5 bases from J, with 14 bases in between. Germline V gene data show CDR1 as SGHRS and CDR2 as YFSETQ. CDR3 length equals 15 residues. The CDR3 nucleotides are TGCGCCAGCAGCTTGGATTGGTCTGGCGAGGAGACCCAGTACTTC. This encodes CASSLDWSGEETQYF. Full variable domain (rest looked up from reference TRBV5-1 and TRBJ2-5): KAGVTQTPRYLIKTRGQQVTLSCSPISGHRSVSWYQQTPGQGLQFLFEYFSETQRNKGNFPGRFSGRQFSNSRSEMNVSTLELGDSALYLCASSLDWSGEETQYFGPGTRLLVL.

The CDR3 nucleotides are TGTGCCAGCACCTTGGACAGAGCCTACGAGCAGTACTTC. It encodes CASTLDRAYEQYF. The chain couples TRBV12-3 or TRBV12-4 to TRBJ2-7, with D possibly being TRBD1 (6 bases). Trimming took off 7 bases at V and 2 bases at J, with 12 bases between the two ends. The CDR3 loop spans 13 amino acids.

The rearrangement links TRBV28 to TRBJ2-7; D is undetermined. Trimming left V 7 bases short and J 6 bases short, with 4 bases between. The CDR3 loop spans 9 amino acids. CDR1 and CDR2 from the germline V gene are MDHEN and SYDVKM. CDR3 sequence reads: CASIPEQYF. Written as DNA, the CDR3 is TGTGCCAGCATACCCGAGCAGTACTTC.

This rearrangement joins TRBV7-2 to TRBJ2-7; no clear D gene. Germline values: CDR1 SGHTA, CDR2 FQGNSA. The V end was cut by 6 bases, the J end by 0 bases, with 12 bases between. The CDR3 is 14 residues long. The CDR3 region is CASSPGSASYEQYF. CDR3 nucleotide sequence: TGTGCCAGCAGTCCCGGGTCTGCCTCCTACGAGCAGTACTTC. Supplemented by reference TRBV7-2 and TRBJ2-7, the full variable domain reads GAGVSQSPSNKVTEKGKDVELRCDPISGHTALYWYRQSLGQGLEFLIYFQGNSAPDKSGLPSDRFSAERTGGSVSTLTIQRTQQEDSAVYLCASSPGSASYEQYFGPGTRLTVT.

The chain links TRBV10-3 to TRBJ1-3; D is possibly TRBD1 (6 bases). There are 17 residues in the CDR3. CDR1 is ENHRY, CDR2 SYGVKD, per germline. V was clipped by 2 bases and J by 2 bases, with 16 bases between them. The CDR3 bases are TGTGCCATCAGTGAGACCTCGGGGGGGCCCCCTGGAAACACCATATATTTT. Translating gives CAISETSGGPPGNTIYF.

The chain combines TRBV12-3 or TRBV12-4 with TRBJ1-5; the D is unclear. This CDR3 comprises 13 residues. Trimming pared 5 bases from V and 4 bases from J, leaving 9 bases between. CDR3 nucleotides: TGTGCCAGCAGTAGCGGGGATAATCAGCCCCAGCATTTT. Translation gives CASSSGDNQPQHF.

The DNA of the CDR3 is TGCAGCGTTCGGTCCCCTAGCGGCGGGGGCGAGCAGTACTTC. This translates into CSVRSPSGGGEQYF. J is TRBJ2-7 and V is TRBV29-1, with 7 positions matching TRBD2. Germline assignment: CDR1 SQVTM and CDR2 ANQGSEA. This CDR3 comprises 14 residues. Germline trimming cut 5 bases from V and 6 bases from J; bases unmatched to any gene: 13.

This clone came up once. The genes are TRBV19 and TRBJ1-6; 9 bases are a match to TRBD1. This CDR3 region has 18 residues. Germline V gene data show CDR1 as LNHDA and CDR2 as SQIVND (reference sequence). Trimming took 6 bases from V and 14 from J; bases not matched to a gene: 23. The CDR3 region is CASSTPPPGQGRNVALHF. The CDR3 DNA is TGTGCCAGTAGCACACCACCCCCAGGACAGGGGAGGAATGTGGCCCTCCACTTT.